A selection of T cell receptor beta chains follows, all from one sample in a study of control samples from healthy donors and cancer patients. The protocol was immunoSEQ multiplex PCR, while the TCRdb copy is restricted to in-frame clones and leaves out a portion. The repertoire consists of about 170,000 clones, with just over 85% occurring once and the leading ten covering approximately 4.9%. The material sequenced was blood. The receptor set was obtained from a woman under 40 in good health. The CDR3 runs from the conserved cysteine through the conserved F or W. A D gene is named only where the DNA matches it firmly. Size tells how often a clone was seen (once, few, many) or the class of an expanded clone, and some rows leave it out.

D gene	V gene	clone size	J gene	CDR3 DNA	CDR3 protein
NA	TRBV6-1	NA	TRBJ1-5	TGTGCCAGCAGTGGATCCATCCGGGTTAGCAATCAGCCCCAGCATTTT	CASSGSIRVSNQPQHF
NA	TRBV4-2	NA	TRBJ1-5	TGTGCCAGCAGCCCGGGCGGGGAGGGACGGATATCAGCCCAGCATTTT	CASSPGGEGRISAQHF
NA	TRBV11-2	NA	TRBJ2-1	TGTGCCAGCAGCTTCAGCGTCGGCGCCTACAATGAGCAGTTCTTC	CASSFSVGAYNEQFF
NA	TRBV24-1	NA	TRBJ2-7	TGTGCCACCAGTGAGGCGGAAACCTACGAGCAGTACTTC	CATSEAETYEQYF
NA	TRBV13	NA	TRBJ1-3	TGTGCCAGCAGCTTAGAATTCTCTGGAAACACCATATATTTT	CASSLEFSGNTIYF
NA	TRBV25-1	NA	TRBJ1-2	TGTGCCAGCAGTGAAAGTGGGAACTATGGCTACACCTTC	CASSESGNYGYTF
NA	TRBV6-1	NA	TRBJ1-2	TGTGCCAGCAGTGAAGCGACAAGGGTATACTATGGCTACACCTTC	CASSEATRVYYGYTF
NA	TRBV11-2	once	TRBJ2-7	TGTGCCAGCAGCTTATTCTACGAGCAGTACTTC	CASSLFYEQYF
NA	TRBV6-5	NA	TRBJ1-2	TGTGCCAGCAACTCAGATGGTTGGTGGGGCTACACCTTC	CASNSDGWWGYTF
TRBD1	TRBV5-4	NA	TRBJ1-2	TGTGCCAGCAGCTTACAGGACAGGCTCTATGGCTACACCTTC	CASSLQDRLYGYTF
NA	TRBV19	NA	TRBJ2-1	TGTGCCAGTAGCTTAGCCAGCGGTACATCGGTAAAGGAGCAGTTCTTC	CASSLASGTSVKEQFF
NA	TRBV29-1	once	TRBJ1-2	TGCAGCGCCACGGGTACAGCTTATGGCTACACCTTC	CSATGTAYGYTF
TRBD1	TRBV4-1	few	TRBJ2-3	TGCGCCAGCAGCCAAGACCCCCGGGCCAGGGGGCGCGGTACAGATACGCAGTATTTT	CASSQDPRARGRGTDTQYF
NA	TRBV27	NA	TRBJ1-5	TGTGCCAGCAGTTTAACCAGGGAGGTTAACAATCAGCCCCAGCATTTT	CASSLTREVNNQPQHF
TRBD2	TRBV24-1	NA	TRBJ2-2	TGTGCCACCAGTGAGCCCGGGACTAGCGGGTTAAGAAGGACCGGGGAGCTGTTTTTT	CATSEPGTSGLRRTGELFF
NA	TRBV6-5	NA	TRBJ1-4	TGTGCCAGCAGTCCCCCCAGGGTAGGGGAAAAACTGTTTTTT	CASSPPRVGEKLFF
TRBD1	TRBV18	NA	TRBJ1-1	TGTGCCAGCTCACCTACAGGGGATGTGAACACTGAAGCTTTCTTT	CASSPTGDVNTEAFF
TRBD2	TRBV29-1	NA	TRBJ2-3	TGCAGCGTTCTTGGACTAGCGGGTACAGATACGCAGTATTTT	CSVLGLAGTDTQYF